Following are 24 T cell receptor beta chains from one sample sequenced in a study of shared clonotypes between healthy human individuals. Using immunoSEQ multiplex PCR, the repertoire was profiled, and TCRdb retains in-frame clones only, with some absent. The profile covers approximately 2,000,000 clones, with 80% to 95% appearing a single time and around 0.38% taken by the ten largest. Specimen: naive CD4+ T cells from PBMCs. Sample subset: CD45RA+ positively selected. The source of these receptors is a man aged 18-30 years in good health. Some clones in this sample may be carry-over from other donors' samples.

This CDR3 reads CASSFSGTGLGGYTF. CDR3 DNA sequence: TGCGCCAGCAGCTTTTCCGGGACAGGGTTGGGAGGCTACACCTTC. This sequence joins TRBV5-1 and TRBJ1-2; 9 bases map to TRBD1. CDR1 is SGHRS and CDR2 is YFSETQ in the germline V gene. The CDR3 is made up of 15 amino acids. V was pared by 2 bases and J by 8 bases, with 10 bases of the junction left unmatched.

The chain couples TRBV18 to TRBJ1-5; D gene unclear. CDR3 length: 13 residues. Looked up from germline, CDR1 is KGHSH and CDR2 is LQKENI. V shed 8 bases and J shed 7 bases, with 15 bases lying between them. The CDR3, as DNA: TGTGCCAGCGCAGACGGTCGAGACCAGCCCCAGCATTTT. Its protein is CASADGRDQPQHF.

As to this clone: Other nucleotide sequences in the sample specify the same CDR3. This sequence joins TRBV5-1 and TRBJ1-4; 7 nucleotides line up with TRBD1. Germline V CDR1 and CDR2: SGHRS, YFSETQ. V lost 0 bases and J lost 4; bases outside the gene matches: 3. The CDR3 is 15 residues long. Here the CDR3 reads CASSLAGTDNEKLFF. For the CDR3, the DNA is TGCGCCAGCAGCTTGGCCGGGACAGATAATGAAAAACTGTTTTTT.

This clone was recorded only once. This CDR3 reads CASSVFMDRAPEQFF. CDR3 DNA: TGTGCCAGCAGTGTTTTTATGGACAGGGCCCCCGAACAGTTCTTC. The rearrangement joins TRBV6-1 to TRBJ2-1, with TRBD1 identical over 8 bases. The CDR3 is 15 residues long. V lost 4 bases, J lost 13 bases, and 15 bases stayed unmatched. CDR1 and CDR2 (germline): MNHNS, SASEGT.

The CDR3, as DNA: TGTGCCTGGACCCGCGGACAGGGAACGATGTACGAGCAGTACTTC. Its protein is CAWTRGQGTMYEQYF. The V call is TRBV30, the J call TRBJ2-7; 8 bases map to TRBD1. This CDR3 has 15 residues. V lost 4 bases and J lost 4; bases outside the gene matches: 12. The germline CDR1 and CDR2 sequences are GTSNPN and SVGIG (reference sequence).

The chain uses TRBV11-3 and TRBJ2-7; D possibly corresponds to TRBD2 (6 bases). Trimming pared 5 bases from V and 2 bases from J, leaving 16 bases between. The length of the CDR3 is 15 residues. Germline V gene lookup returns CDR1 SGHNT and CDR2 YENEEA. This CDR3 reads CASSAYPGGAYEQYF. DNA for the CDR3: TGTGCCAGCAGCGCCTACCCCGGGGGTGCCTACGAGCAGTACTTC.

Here the CDR3 reads CASSGPGLENTGELFF. CDR3 nucleotide sequence: TGTGCCAGCAGCGGACCGGGACTTGAGAACACCGGGGAGCTGTTTTTT. The V and J genes are TRBV5-5 and TRBJ2-2; D perhaps matches TRBD2 (6 bases). Germline V gene lookup returns CDR1 SGHKS and CDR2 YYEKEE (reference sequence). There are 16 residues in the CDR3. Trimming stripped 4 bases from V and 1 base from J, with 14 bases between.

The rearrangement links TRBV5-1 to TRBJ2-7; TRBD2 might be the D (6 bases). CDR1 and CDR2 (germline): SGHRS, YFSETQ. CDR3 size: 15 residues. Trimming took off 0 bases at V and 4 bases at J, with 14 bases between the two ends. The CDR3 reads CASSLALGRRYEQYF. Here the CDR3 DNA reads TGCGCCAGCAGCTTGGCCTTGGGGAGGCGTTACGAGCAGTACTTC.

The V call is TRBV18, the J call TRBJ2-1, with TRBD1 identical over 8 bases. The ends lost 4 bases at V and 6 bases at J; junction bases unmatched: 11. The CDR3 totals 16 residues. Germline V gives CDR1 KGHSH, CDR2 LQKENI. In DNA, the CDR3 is TGTGCCAGCTCACTTCGTGGCCCAGACAGGGGCAATGAGCAGTTCTTC. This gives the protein CASSLRGPDRGNEQFF.

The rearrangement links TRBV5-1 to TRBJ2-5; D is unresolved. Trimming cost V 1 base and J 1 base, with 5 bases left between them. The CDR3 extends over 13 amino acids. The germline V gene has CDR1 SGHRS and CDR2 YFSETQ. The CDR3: CASSLQLQETQYF. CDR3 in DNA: TGCGCCAGCAGCTTGCAACTCCAAGAGACCCAGTACTTC.

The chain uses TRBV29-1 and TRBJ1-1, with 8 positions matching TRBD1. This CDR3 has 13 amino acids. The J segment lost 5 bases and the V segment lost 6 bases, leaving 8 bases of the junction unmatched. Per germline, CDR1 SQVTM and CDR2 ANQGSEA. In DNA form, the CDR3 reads TGCAGCGTCGCAGGGGGCGTGGGAACTGAAGCTTTCTTT. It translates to CSVAGGVGTEAFF.

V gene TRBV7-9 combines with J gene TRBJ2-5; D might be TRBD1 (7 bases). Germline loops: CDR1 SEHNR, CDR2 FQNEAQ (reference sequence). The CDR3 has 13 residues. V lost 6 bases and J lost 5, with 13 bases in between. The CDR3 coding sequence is TGTGCCAGCAGTCAACAGGGGAGGGAGACCCAGTACTTC. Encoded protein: CASSQQGRETQYF.

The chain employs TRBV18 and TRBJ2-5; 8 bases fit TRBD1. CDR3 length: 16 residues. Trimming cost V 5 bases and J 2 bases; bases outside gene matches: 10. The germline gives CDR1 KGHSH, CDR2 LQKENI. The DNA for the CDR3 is TGTGCCAGCTCAACTCGACAGGGGAAGGGGCAAGAGACCCAGTACTTC. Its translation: CASSTRQGKGQETQYF.

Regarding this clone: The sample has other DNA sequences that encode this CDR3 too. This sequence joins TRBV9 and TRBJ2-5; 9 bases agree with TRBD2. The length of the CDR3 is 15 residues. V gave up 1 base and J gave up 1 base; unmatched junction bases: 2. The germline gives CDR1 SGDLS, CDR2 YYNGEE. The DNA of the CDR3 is TGTGCCAGCAGCGTACTAGCGGGACTCCAAGAGACCCAGTACTTC. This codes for CASSVLAGLQETQYF. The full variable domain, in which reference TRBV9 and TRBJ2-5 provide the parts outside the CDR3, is DSGVTQTPKHLITATGQRVTLRCSPRSGDLSVYWYQQSLDQGLQFLIQYYNGEERAKGNILERFSAQQFPDLHSELNLSSLELGDSALYFCASSVLAGLQETQYFGPGTRLLVL.

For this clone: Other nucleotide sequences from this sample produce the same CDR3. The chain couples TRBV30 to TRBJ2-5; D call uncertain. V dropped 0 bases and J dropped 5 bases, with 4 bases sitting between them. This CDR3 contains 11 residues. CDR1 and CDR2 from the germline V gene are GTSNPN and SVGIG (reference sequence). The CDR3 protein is CAWSVEETQYF. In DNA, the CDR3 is TGTGCCTGGAGTGTAGAGGAGACCCAGTACTTC.

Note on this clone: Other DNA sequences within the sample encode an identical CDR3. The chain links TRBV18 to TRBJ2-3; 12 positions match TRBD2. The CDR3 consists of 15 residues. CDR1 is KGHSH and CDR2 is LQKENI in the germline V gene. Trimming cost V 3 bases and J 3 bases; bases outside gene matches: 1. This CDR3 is CASSPTSGSTDTQYF. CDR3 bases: TGTGCCAGCTCACCGACTAGCGGGAGTACAGATACGCAGTATTTT.

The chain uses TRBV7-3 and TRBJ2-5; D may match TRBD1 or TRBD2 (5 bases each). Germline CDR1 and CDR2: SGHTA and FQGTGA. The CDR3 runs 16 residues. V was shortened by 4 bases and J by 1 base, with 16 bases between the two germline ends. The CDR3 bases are TGTGCCAGCAGCTGGAGCCGGGACGCAACCCAAGAGACCCAGTACTTC. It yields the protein CASSWSRDATQETQYF. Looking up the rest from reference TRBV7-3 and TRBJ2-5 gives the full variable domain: GAGVSQTPSNKVTEKGKYVELRCDPISGHTALYWYRQSLGQGPEFLIYFQGTGAADDSGLPNDRFFAVRPEGSVSTLKIQRTERGDSAVYLCASSWSRDATQETQYFGPGTRLLVL.

CDR3 protein: CASRIGGRGEQFF. CDR3 sequence (DNA): TGTGCCAGCAGAATCGGCGGGAGGGGGGAGCAGTTCTTC. This rearrangement joins TRBV6-1 to TRBJ2-1; 9 positions agree with TRBD2. The germline gives CDR1 MNHNS, CDR2 SASEGT. CDR3 length: 13 amino acids. V lost 6 bases, J lost 10 bases, and 7 bases stayed unmatched.

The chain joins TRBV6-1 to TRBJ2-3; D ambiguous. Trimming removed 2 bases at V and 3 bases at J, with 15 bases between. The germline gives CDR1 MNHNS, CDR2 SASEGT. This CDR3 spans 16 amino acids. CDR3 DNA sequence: TGTGCCAGCAGTGAATTAGAGCGACACCAGACAGATACGCAGTATTTT. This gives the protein CASSELERHQTDTQYF.

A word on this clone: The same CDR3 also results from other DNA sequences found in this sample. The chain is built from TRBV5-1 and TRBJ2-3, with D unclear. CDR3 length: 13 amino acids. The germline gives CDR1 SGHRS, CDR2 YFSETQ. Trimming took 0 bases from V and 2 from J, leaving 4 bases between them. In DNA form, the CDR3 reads TGCGCCAGCAGCTTGGACCCCACAGATACGCAGTATTTT. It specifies CASSLDPTDTQYF.

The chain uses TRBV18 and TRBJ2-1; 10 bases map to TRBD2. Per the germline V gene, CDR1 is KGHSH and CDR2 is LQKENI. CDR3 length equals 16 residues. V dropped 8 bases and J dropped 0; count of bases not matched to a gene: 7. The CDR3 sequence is CASRLTSGTSYNEQFF. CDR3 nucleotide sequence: TGTGCCAGCCGGTTAACTAGCGGGACCTCCTACAATGAGCAGTTCTTC.

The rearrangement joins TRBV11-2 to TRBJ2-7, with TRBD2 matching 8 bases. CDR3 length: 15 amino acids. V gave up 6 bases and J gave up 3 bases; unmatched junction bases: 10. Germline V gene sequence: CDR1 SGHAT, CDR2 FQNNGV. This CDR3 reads CASRSTGTRHYEQYF. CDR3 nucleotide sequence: TGTGCCAGCAGATCTACCGGGACTAGGCACTACGAGCAGTACTTC.

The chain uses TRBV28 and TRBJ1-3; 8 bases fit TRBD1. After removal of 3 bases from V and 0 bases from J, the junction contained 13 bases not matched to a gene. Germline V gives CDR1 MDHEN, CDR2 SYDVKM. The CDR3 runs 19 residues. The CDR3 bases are TGTGCCAGCAGTTTTACGGGACAGGATCACCAAAGCTCTGGAAACACCATATATTTT. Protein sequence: CASSFTGQDHQSSGNTIYF.

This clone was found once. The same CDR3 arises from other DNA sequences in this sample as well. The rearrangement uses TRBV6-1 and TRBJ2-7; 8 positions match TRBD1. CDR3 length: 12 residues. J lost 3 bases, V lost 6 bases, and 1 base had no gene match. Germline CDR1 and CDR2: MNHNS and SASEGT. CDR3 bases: TGTGCCAGCAGGGACAGGGTCTACGAGCAGTACTTC. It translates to CASRDRVYEQYF.